This passage covers 7 T cell receptor beta chains from one sample sequenced in a study of blood T cell repertoires in COVID-19. Generated by immunoSEQ multiplex PCR, the TCRdb table keeps only in-frame clones and is missing some. This sample has approximately 290,000 clones; approximately 93% occur once, and the top ten carry around 2.2%. Sequences were obtained from peripheral blood. All receptors derive from a woman in her 30s with COVID-19, enrolled during active disease.

The chain recombines TRBV20-1 with TRBJ1-3, with 7 bases matching TRBD1. Per the germline V gene, CDR1 is DFQATT and CDR2 is SNEGSKA (reference sequence). This CDR3 comprises 11 residues. J gave up 8 bases and V 3 bases, and 1 base lay outside the gene matches. Here the CDR3 reads CSASRGDTIYF. CDR3 coding DNA: TGCAGTGCTAGCAGGGGGGACACCATATATTTT.

The chain has TRBV5-1 and TRBJ2-7, with 11 bases identical to TRBD2. V lost 3 bases to trimming and J lost 7 bases; unmatched junction nucleotides: 12. Germline V CDR1 and CDR2: SGHRS, YFSETQ. The CDR3 extends over 16 amino acids. The CDR3 region is CASSSGASGRSREQYF. CDR3 bases: TGCGCCAGCAGCTCCGGGGCTAGCGGGAGGTCGCGTGAGCAGTACTTC.

This clone was picked up one time. J is TRBJ2-1 and V is TRBV6-5; 8 bases are a match to TRBD2. With V trimmed by 7 bases and J by 9 bases, 11 bases remained unmatched. The CDR3 runs 14 residues. Per germline, CDR1 MNHEY and CDR2 SVGAGI. The CDR3 reads CASTVGTSISEQFF. For the CDR3, the DNA is TGTGCCAGCACTGTAGGGACTAGTATAAGTGAGCAGTTCTTC.

In its sample, this clone was seen once. The chain joins TRBV4-1 to TRBJ2-1, with 9 bases identical to TRBD1. Germline V gene data show CDR1 as MGHRA and CDR2 as YSYEKL. J was trimmed by 9 bases and V by 3 bases; bases with no gene match: 3. CDR3 length: 13 residues. Here the CDR3 reads CASSQGTGFEQFF. The CDR3 nucleotides read TGCGCCAGCAGCCAGGGGACAGGGTTTGAGCAGTTCTTC.

The rearrangement joins TRBV30 to TRBJ1-6, with D maybe TRBD1 (6 bases). This CDR3 contains 13 residues. V dropped 8 bases and J dropped 7 bases, with 15 bases sitting between them. Germline CDR1 GTSNPN, CDR2 SVGIG (reference sequence). The CDR3 protein is CAGSGERNSPLHF. The CDR3 region has the DNA TGTGCCGGGTCAGGGGAACGGAATTCACCCCTCCACTTT. Filled out from reference TRBV30 and TRBJ1-6, the complete variable domain reads SQTIHQWPATLVQPVGSPLSLECTVEGTSNPNLYWYRQAAGRGLQLLFYSVGIGQISSEVPQNLSASRPQDRQFILSSKKLLLSDSGFYLCAGSGERNSPLHFGNGTRLTVT.

This clone was seen only once. The chain recombines TRBV10-1 with TRBJ1-6; weak D call: TRBD1 (5 bases). The germline V and J ends were trimmed by 0 bases and 10 bases, with 10 bases remaining between them. The germline gives CDR1 WNHNN, CDR2 SYGVQD (reference sequence). This CDR3 has 14 amino acids. The CDR3 region has the DNA TGCGCCAGCAGTGAGTCGGAGGGACGGTCACCCCTCCACTTT. Its translation is CASSESEGRSPLHF.

Only one count was recorded for this clone. V gene TRBV21-1 combines with J gene TRBJ2-2; TRBD2, the table's D call, lacks a check against the DNA. TRBV21-1 is reported as a pseudogene. The CDR3 loop spans 11 amino acids. CDR3 coding DNA: TGTGCCAGCAGCACCGGACGGGGAGCTGTTTTT. Translated: CASSTGRGAVF.